This is a list of T cell receptor beta chains from one sample in a study of CD8 T cells in ankylosing spondylitis. MiXCR, applied by TCRdb to the 5' RACE reads, yields one record per CDR3 protein. Among about 44,000 distinct CDR3 sequences, approximately 10% were seen once, and the ten largest hold just over 1.4%. Sequenced sample: blood, either unsorted or a sorted T cell fraction (not recorded which). Receptors were obtained from a male donor with ankylosing spondylitis or in good health (not recorded which). The CDR3 runs from the conserved cysteine through the conserved F or W. The order of the fields is J gene, V gene, CDR3 protein.

TRBJ2-3,TRBV5-1,CASSLGQGGGLGTDTQYF
TRBJ2-3,TRBV5-1,CASRRTGGTDTQYF
TRBJ2-2,TRBV7-7,CASSSGLAGGNTGELFF
TRBJ2-1,TRBV19,CASSLRQDINEQFF
TRBJ1-2,TRBV20-1,CSANRPGQGIRGYTF
TRBJ2-6,TRBV15,CATSSRSSGANVLTF
TRBJ2-7,TRBV6-1,CASSGEVVFTYEQYF
TRBJ2-3,TRBV5-6,CASSRHGGLPDTQYF
TRBJ2-5,TRBV5-1,CASSPETGEETQYF
TRBJ2-1,TRBV5-1,CASSLDIAGVYNEQFF
TRBJ2-7,TRBV30,CAGELGLEGYEQYF
TRBJ2-1,TRBV18,CASSPPRAGSSYNEQFF
TRBJ2-2,TRBV12-3/TRBV12-4,CASSWLAEFTGELFF
TRBJ2-3,TRBV3-1,CASSQLSGTGAFWDTQYF
TRBJ2-5,TRBV2,CASSSEGGARHLDF
TRBJ1-1,TRBV3-1,CASSYSGSFNTEAFF
TRBJ2-1,TRBV19,CASSLAGLNEQFF
TRBJ2-5,TRBV5-6,CASSSPGTGGETQYF
TRBJ2-5,TRBV5-1,CASSQSSGLQETQYF
TRBJ1-2,TRBV5-4,CASSLEWDRGYGYTF
TRBJ2-5,TRBV12-3/TRBV12-4,CASSLVRTVYQETQYF
TRBJ2-3,TRBV20-1,CSASRGGRWDTQYF
TRBJ2-5,TRBV5-1,CASSFGGPPETQYF
TRBJ1-1,TRBV24-1,CATSDEFGGRAFF
TRBJ2-7,TRBV5-1,CASSLGLPSYEQYF
TRBJ2-5,TRBV12-3/TRBV12-4,CASRRLGEDQEGTQYF
TRBJ1-6,TRBV5-6,CASSPGRGNSPLHF
TRBJ1-1,TRBV12-3/TRBV12-4,CASSLTVGPSRDTEAFF
TRBJ1-1,TRBV12-3/TRBV12-4,CASSSAGNTEAFF
TRBJ1-2,TRBV7-2,CASSLALTGGADGYTF
TRBJ1-2,TRBV6-6,CASSYPSTF
TRBJ1-2,TRBV5-1,CASSLGQERDGYTF
TRBJ1-6,TRBV6-5,CASSYSKGDNSPLHF
TRBJ1-1,TRBV10-3,CATRTATEGNTEAFF
TRBJ1-3,TRBV12-3/TRBV12-4,CASRIRTAGNTIYF
TRBJ1-1,TRBV12-3/TRBV12-4,CASSPYGGLNTEAFF
TRBJ2-7,TRBV12-3/TRBV12-4,CASSTTSNSEQYF
TRBJ2-1,TRBV6-5,CASSSGTVEYNEQFF
TRBJ1-6,TRBV5-1,CASSSLGQGDNSPLHF
TRBJ2-1,TRBV3-1,CASSQRGGAYYNEQFF
TRBJ2-1,TRBV27,CASILQGNLYNEQFF
TRBJ2-2,TRBV5-1,CASTLTGELFF
TRBJ2-7,TRBV27,CASSYRDSYEQYF
TRBJ2-1,TRBV20-1,CSARRQNSYNEQFF
TRBJ2-2,TRBV5-1,CASSQGMTGGPTGELFF
TRBJ2-2,TRBV14,CASSSRVRNTGELFF